Below, 27 T cell receptor beta chains from the same sample are listed, as sequenced in a study of cytomegalovirus exposure and HLA in healthy donors. The PCR had 60 Vbeta and 13 Jbeta primers. Clones were sequenced by immunoSEQ multiplex PCR, and TCRdb holds only the in-frame ones, with some missing. The table has approximately 150,000 clones, roughly four fifths seen once. Sequencing was performed on PBMCs. The source of these receptors is a male donor in good health and CMV-seronegative.

CDR3 sequence (DNA): TGTGCCAGCTGGCCTATTTCAGCGACGACTGAAGCTTTCTTT. Translation: CASWPISATTEAFF. The chain carries TRBV6-1 and TRBJ1-1; D unclear. The CDR3 is 14 residues long. V was cut by 8 bases and J by 5 bases, with 18 bases left in between. Germline V gene sequence: CDR1 MNHNS, CDR2 SASEGT.

This chain joins TRBV30 and TRBJ1-1; D gene ambiguous. The V gene lost 2 bases and the J gene lost 3 bases, with 7 bases spanning the gap. Germline loops: CDR1 GTSNPN, CDR2 SVGIG (reference sequence). The CDR3 runs 12 residues. CDR3 region: CAWSSRYTEAFF. The CDR3 nucleotides read TGTGCCTGGAGTTCACGGTACACTGAAGCTTTCTTT.

This chain connects TRBV18 to TRBJ1-6, with 9 bases lining up with TRBD1. The CDR3 extends over 16 amino acids. The V gene end was trimmed by 0 bases and the J gene end by 7 bases; junction bases not matched to a gene: 4. Germline V lookup: CDR1 KGHSH, CDR2 LQKENI. The CDR3 nucleotides are TGTGCCAGCTCACCACCGACGGGACAGGGAAATTCACCCCTCCACTTT. This translates into CASSPPTGQGNSPLHF. The variable domain in full, with the rest retrieved from reference TRBV18 and TRBJ1-6, is NAGVMQNPRHLVRRRGQEARLRCSPMKGHSHVYWYRQLPEEGLKFMVYLQKENIIDESGMPKERFSAEFPKEGPSILRIQQVVRGDSAAYFCASSPPTGQGNSPLHFGNGTRLTVT.

The chain joins TRBV30 to TRBJ2-3; 12 bases agree with TRBD2. Trimming removed 1 base from V and 5 bases from J; junction bases left unmatched: 1. Germline CDR1 reads GTSNPN; CDR2 reads SVGIG (reference sequence). This CDR3 is built from 14 residues. The CDR3 nucleotides read TGTGCCTGGAGTGGACTAGCGGGAGTAGATACGCAGTATTTT. Translation gives CAWSGLAGVDTQYF.

This clone was observed once. The CDR3 DNA sequence: TGTGCCAGCAGCTTTAAGAGCGCGGCATATACGCAGTATTTT. Amino acids: CASSFKSAAYTQYF. The gene calls are TRBV5-6 and TRBJ2-3; D is uncertain. Germline loops: CDR1 SGHDT, CDR2 YYEEEE. Deletions cut 2 bases from V and 7 bases from J, with 14 bases between. The CDR3 loop spans 14 amino acids.

V usage is TRBV4-3 and J usage is TRBJ2-2; 7 bases are a match to TRBD2. CDR1 is LGHNA, CDR2 YSLEER, per germline. V gave up 1 base and J gave up 4 bases; unmatched junction bases: 9. The CDR3 sequence is 17 residues long. CDR3 sequence (DNA): TGCGCCAGCAGCCAAGTTCCGGCTAGCGGTTTCACCGGGGAGCTGTTTTTT. The encoded protein is CASSQVPASGFTGELFF.

This chain connects TRBV4-3 to TRBJ1-1; D is possibly TRBD1 (6 bases). The germline V and J ends were trimmed by 0 bases and 6 bases, with 14 bases remaining between them. Germline V CDR1 and CDR2: LGHNA, YSLEER. The CDR3 is 15 residues long. The CDR3 DNA is TGCGCCAGCAGCCAAGATCGGGGGGCAGGTGCTGAAGCTTTCTTT. Its protein product is CASSQDRGAGAEAFF.

This rearrangement joins TRBV6-1 to TRBJ2-3; a weak D match, TRBD1 (6 bases). CDR1 is MNHNS, CDR2 SASEGT, per germline. The V and J ends lost 6 bases and 3 bases respectively, with 13 bases between them. CDR3 length: 14 residues. CDR3 coding DNA: TGTGCCAGCAGGGTAGGACAGCTGACAGATACGCAGTATTTT. Translation gives CASRVGQLTDTQYF.

This rearrangement joins TRBV27 to TRBJ2-7; 7 nucleotides line up with TRBD2. CDR3 size: 14 residues. In germline, CDR1 is MNHEY, CDR2 SMNVEV (reference sequence). The V segment lost 3 bases and the J segment 1 base; nucleotides outside the gene matches: 3. CDR3 sequence: CASSFGGESYEQYF. The CDR3 nucleotides are TGTGCCAGCAGTTTTGGGGGGGAATCCTACGAGCAGTACTTC.

This clone was seen only a few times. The chain recombines TRBV7-2 with TRBJ2-7; 10 bases map to TRBD2. Germline lookup yields CDR1 SGHTA and CDR2 FQGNSA. V gave up 5 bases and J gave up 2 bases; unmatched junction bases: 18. This CDR3 is built from 19 residues. Here the CDR3 DNA reads TGTGCCAGCAGCCCACGAATTTCCCCAAGCGGGAGGGTCGCCTACGAGCAGTACTTC. Translated, it gives CASSPRISPSGRVAYEQYF.

V gene TRBV28 combines with J gene TRBJ2-3; the D is unclear. The V end was cut by 5 bases, the J end by 6 bases, with 9 bases between. This CDR3 contains 12 residues. Per the germline V gene, CDR1 is MDHEN and CDR2 is SYDVKM. The CDR3 loop is CASSPLSDTQYF. The CDR3 nucleotides read TGTGCCAGCAGTCCCCTATCGGATACGCAGTATTTT.

The chain combines TRBV5-1 with TRBJ2-7; TRBD1 matches 8 bases. V lost 0 bases to trimming and J lost 4 bases; unmatched junction nucleotides: 3. Germline loops: CDR1 SGHRS, CDR2 YFSETQ. This CDR3 is built from 14 residues. The chain's CDR3 is CASSLADRGYEQYF. In nucleotides, the CDR3 is TGCGCCAGCAGCTTGGCCGACAGGGGTTACGAGCAGTACTTC.

The chain carries TRBV2 and TRBJ1-6, with D possibly TRBD1 on 6 matching bases. Germline V gene data show CDR1 as SNHLY and CDR2 as FYNNEI. Trimming took off 8 bases at V and 10 bases at J, with 15 bases between the two ends. CDR3 length: 13 residues. In nucleotides, the CDR3 is TGTGCCAGCCGGGACATCTTACAGTCACCCCTCCACTTT. It yields the protein CASRDILQSPLHF.

This clone was picked up a small number of times. V usage is TRBV5-4 and J usage is TRBJ2-7; TRBD1 agrees at 8 bases. Germline CDR1 SGHNT, CDR2 YYREEE (reference sequence). The CDR3 is made up of 16 amino acids. The J segment lost 5 bases and the V segment lost 0 bases, leaving 10 bases of the junction unmatched. The CDR3 DNA sequence: TGTGCCAGCAGCTTGGCTGGACAGGGTGGAACCCACGAGCAGTACTTC. Its protein product is CASSLAGQGGTHEQYF.

This chain links TRBV30 with TRBJ2-7; TRBD1 matches 12 bases. Germline V gene sequence: CDR1 GTSNPN, CDR2 SVGIG (reference sequence). This CDR3 spans 17 amino acids. V lost 3 bases, J lost 3 bases, and 12 bases stayed unmatched. CDR3 sequence: CAWRPVSGTGGYYEQYF. The CDR3 nucleotides are TGTGCCTGGAGGCCAGTGTCCGGGACAGGGGGCTACTACGAGCAGTACTTC.

The CDR3 coding sequence is TGTGCCAGCAGCAAAGCCGGGACTAGCTTCGAGCAGTACTTC. Protein: CASSKAGTSFEQYF. The gene calls are TRBV6-5 and TRBJ2-7, with 9 bases identical to TRBD2. V was clipped by 6 bases and J by 6 bases; unmatched bases: 9. Per the germline V gene, CDR1 is MNHEY and CDR2 is SVGAGI. The CDR3 extends over 14 amino acids.

The chain carries TRBV11-2 and TRBJ2-2; 7 bases are shared with TRBD2. The CDR3 loop spans 17 amino acids. The V gene end was trimmed by 3 bases and the J gene end by 6 bases; junction bases not matched to a gene: 13. Germline CDR1 reads SGHAT; CDR2 reads FQNNGV. CDR3: CASSLGRSTSWAGELFF. The CDR3, as DNA: TGTGCCAGCAGCTTGGGACGCTCGACTAGCTGGGCCGGGGAGCTGTTTTTT.

This chain connects TRBV10-3 to TRBJ1-1; 12 bases agree with TRBD1. Germline assignment: CDR1 ENHRY and CDR2 SYGVKD. The ends lost 10 bases at V and 4 bases at J; junction bases unmatched: 13. The CDR3 is 16 amino acids. The CDR3, as DNA: TGTGCCACCAGGTCCGGGACAGGGGGCTATGGCACTGAAGCTTTCTTT. Translation: CATRSGTGGYGTEAFF.

The chain joins TRBV6-5 to TRBJ1-2; tentatively, D is TRBD1 (5 bases). The length of the CDR3 is 15 residues. Trimming removed 0 bases at V and 8 bases at J, with 16 bases between. CDR1 is MNHEY, CDR2 SVGAGI, per germline. CDR3 residues: CASSYSGPNAGGYTF. The DNA of the CDR3 is TGTGCCAGCAGTTACTCGGGGCCTAATGCAGGGGGCTACACCTTC.

The rearrangement joins TRBV7-3 to TRBJ2-3; possible D gene TRBD1, 5 bases. The CDR3 is made up of 14 amino acids. Between the trimmed V and J ends, which lost 5 bases and 1 base, there was a span of 10 bases. Germline CDR1 SGHTA, CDR2 FQGTGA. CDR3 nucleotide sequence: TGTGCCAGCAGCCTTCAGGGTGGCACAGATACGCAGTATTTT. This encodes CASSLQGGTDTQYF.

In regard to this clone: Other nucleotide sequences in the sample specify the same CDR3. The genes are TRBV9 and TRBJ1-1, with a tentative D call TRBD1 (5 bases). Germline loops: CDR1 SGDLS, CDR2 YYNGEE. This CDR3 region has 13 residues. Trimming shortened V by 4 bases and J by 3 bases, and 10 bases separated the two germline ends. The chain's CDR3 is CASSLGGDTEAFF. The DNA for the CDR3 is TGTGCCAGCAGCCTCGGGGGGGACACTGAAGCTTTCTTT.

CDR3 coding DNA: TGTGCCTGGACATCTGGAGGCGAGCAGTACTTC. Protein sequence: CAWTSGGEQYF. This sequence joins TRBV30 and TRBJ2-7; possible D gene TRBD2, 5 bases. CDR1 GTSNPN and CDR2 SVGIG come from the germline V gene (reference sequence). Trimming cost V 4 bases and J 6 bases, with 10 bases left between them. The CDR3 loop spans 11 amino acids.

CDR3 region: CAGGPYRGYQPQHF. CDR3 sequence (DNA): TGTGCCGGAGGGCCCTACAGGGGGTATCAGCCCCAGCATTTT. The rearrangement uses TRBV28 and TRBJ1-5, with 8 nucleotides matching TRBD1. J lost 5 bases, V lost 11 bases, and 11 bases had no gene match. CDR3 length: 14 amino acids. Germline V lookup: CDR1 MDHEN, CDR2 SYDVKM. The whole variable domain, remainder taken from reference TRBV28 and TRBJ1-5, is DVKVTQSSRYLVKRTGEKVFLECVQDMDHENMFWYRQDPGLGLRLIYFSYDVKMKEKGDIPEGYSVSREKKERFSLILESASTNQTSMYLCAGGPYRGYQPQHFGDGTRLSIL.

The chain employs TRBV9 and TRBJ2-7, with TRBD2 matching 9 bases. Germline V gives CDR1 SGDLS, CDR2 YYNGEE. V was pared by 3 bases and J by 0 bases, with 4 bases of the junction left unmatched. The CDR3 runs to 15 residues. CDR3 in amino acids: CASSEGLADSYEQYF. The CDR3 bases are TGTGCCAGCAGCGAGGGACTAGCCGACTCCTACGAGCAGTACTTC.

This clone was picked up a small number of times. This sequence joins TRBV6-1 and TRBJ1-1; D is possibly TRBD1 (6 bases). Trimming took 7 bases from V and 0 from J, leaving 12 bases between them. This CDR3 is 14 amino acids long. Looked up from germline, CDR1 is MNHNS and CDR2 is SASEGT. CDR3 protein: CASNAGDMNTEAFF. In DNA, the CDR3 is TGTGCCAGCAACGCCGGGGACATGAACACTGAAGCTTTCTTT.

The J gene is TRBJ2-7, the V gene TRBV28, with 9 bases matching TRBD1. The junction had 7 bases not matched to a gene; V was cut back by 4 bases and J by 6 bases. Germline values: CDR1 MDHEN, CDR2 SYDVKM. The CDR3 sequence is 14 residues long. The CDR3 sequence: CASSYPGQGLEQYF. Here the CDR3 DNA reads TGTGCCAGCAGTTACCCGGGACAGGGTCTCGAGCAGTACTTC. Full variable domain (remainder filled in from reference TRBV28 and TRBJ2-7): DVKVTQSSRYLVKRTGEKVFLECVQDMDHENMFWYRQDPGLGLRLIYFSYDVKMKEKGDIPEGYSVSREKKERFSLILESASTNQTSMYLCASSYPGQGLEQYFGPGTRLTVT.

This chain joins TRBV7-2 and TRBJ2-3; TRBD2 might be the D (6 bases). Trimming shortened V by 5 bases and J by 4 bases, and 13 bases separated the two germline ends. The CDR3 length is 14 residues. From germline, CDR1 is SGHTA and CDR2 FQGNSA. The CDR3 nucleotides read TGTGCCAGCAGCCTTTGGGACTTCTCAGATACGCAGTATTTT. Translation gives CASSLWDFSDTQYF.